The source of this TCR beta chain is a study of shared clonotypes between healthy human individuals. TCRdb's copy holds only in-frame clones and misses some; the assay was immunoSEQ multiplex PCR. The sample lists fewer than 600,000 clones; 70% to 80% were seen once. The germline gives CDR1 SGHVS, CDR2 FQNEAQ. CDR3 length: 15 residues. V lost 1 base, J lost 0 bases, and 10 bases lay in between. The J gene is TRBJ2-7, the V gene TRBV7-8; D uncertain. This receptor was taken from a middle-aged woman in good health. Some clones in this sample may be carry-over from other donors' samples. What was sequenced was PBMCs. CDR3 sequence: CASSLGPGLSYEQYF. CDR3 DNA: TGTGCCAGCAGCTTAGGGCCAGGTCTCTCCTACGAGCAGTACTTC.